This T cell receptor (beta chain) was sequenced in a study of blood T cell repertoires in COVID-19. Study as a whole: Samples of COVID-19 (acute and convalescent) were obtained from the United States, Italy and Spain.

Generated by immunoSEQ multiplex PCR, the TCRdb table keeps only in-frame clones and is missing some. The sample includes more than 200,000 clones, about 86% of them seen just once. V was clipped by 5 bases and J by 7 bases; unmatched bases: 21. The CDR3 runs to 18 residues. Germline values: CDR1 SGDLS, CDR2 YYNGEE. The gene calls are TRBV9 and TRBJ1-2; 9 bases align to TRBD1. The TCR sequence derives from a woman in her fifties or sixties with acute or convalescent COVID-19. The sequenced sample consisted of peripheral blood. The CDR3 coding sequence is TGTGCCAGCAGAACAGAGGGGGCAGGACAGGGGTTGCGGAGTGGCTACACCTTC. Protein: CASRTEGAGQGLRSGYTF.